This T cell receptor (beta chain) was found in a study of T cell repertoires in cytomegalovirus infection (dated by TCRdb to the late 2010s). About the study as a whole: Donor HLA type was relevant to the analysis, because carriage of CMV infection together with the matching HLA type was indicated by public TCR beta signatures. The paper's findings and limits, for the study overall: In both this cohort and an independent approximately 400-donor cohort, the cumulative frequency of public TCR beta family members distinguished carriers of CMV infection plus the relevant HLA type. The ex vivo response was dominated by HLA-C-restricted CMV-specific TCR beta clonotypes, which also provided the single most frequent clonotype in two of eight donors.

CDR1 and CDR2 (LNHDA, SQIVND) derive from the germline V gene (reference sequence). Measured from the cysteine to the phenylalanine, the CDR3 is 16 residues long. Only the CDR3 region is kept as DNA, spanning 48 bases read in frame from base 1. At the junction V is shortened by 8 bases and J by 0 bases, with 14 bases in between. On this clonotype itself: What this receptor recognizes is not known. Base qualities are missing; no much larger clone stands one base away.

TCRdb names Illumina HiSeq 1500 as the instrument used. Using fastp at Q25 and MiXCR, TCRdb reprocessed the public reads and kept productive beta chains. One record per CDR3 amino acid sequence lists the most common genes and DNA. Across this sample there are 350,000 to 550,000 distinct CDR3 sequences, with roughly 30% seen only once. Clones ranked in the top ten supply approximately 14% of the sample. Recombination connected TRBV19 to TRBJ2-6, with a tentative D gene TRBD2 over 5 matching bases. This clonotype was obtained from a human donor in good health (CMV status not recorded). Some clones in this sample may be carry-over from other donors' samples. Sequencing was done on a sample of PBMCs. The sequenced DNA is TGTGCCAGTCGTGAGGGCAAACACTCTGGGGCCAACGTCCTGACTTTC. Protein translation: CASREGKHSGANVLTF.